The count of the clone carrying this T cell receptor (beta chain) is one. The table came from immunoSEQ multiplex PCR; TCRdb's copy has only in-frame clones and leaves some out. The data contain 150,000 to 200,000 clones, under 90% of them seen just once; the ten biggest clones take up about a tenth. The data are from a study of cytomegalovirus exposure and HLA in healthy donors. CDR1 and CDR2 (germline): LNHDA, SQIVND (reference sequence). The length of the CDR3 is 15 residues. The V segment lost 11 bases and the J segment 2 bases; nucleotides outside the gene matches: 12. Input material: PBMCs. The receptor was isolated from a woman under 30 in good health and CMV-seropositive. V is TRBV19 and J is TRBJ2-7; 10 nucleotides align to TRBD1. CDR3 coding DNA: TGTGCCTCGAGACGACAGGGGGCGCCGACCTACGAGCAGTACTTC. Translated: CASRRQGAPTYEQYF.